A selection of T cell receptor beta chains follows, all from one sample in a study of STAT3 mutations in large granular lymphocyte leukemia. Using immunoSEQ multiplex PCR, the repertoire was profiled, and TCRdb retains in-frame clones only, with some absent. Of about 1,200 clones in the sample, roughly 36% were seen once. The specimen was PBMCs. Receptor source: a human donor with T large granular lymphocyte leukemia. Some clones in this sample may be carry-over from other donors' samples. The conserved cysteine and the conserved F or W are not part of the CDR3 here. Size tells how often a clone was seen (once, few, many) or the class of an expanded clone, and some rows leave it out.

cdr3_aa v_call clone_size
ASSPDYEQY TRBV7-9 -
ASSEAGQGKTQY TRBV2 few
ASSSRGFRSYNEQF TRBV6-5 once
ASASGSYEQF TRBV4-2 few
ASSGTVNYGYT TRBV6-1 -
ASSLAGYYNEQF TRBV5-1 few
ASRGEIEQF TRBV7-9 -
ASSPYSGTEYGYT TRBV18 few
SARGDSNYGYT TRBV29-1 -
ASTLGQYYEQY TRBV28 few
ASIPGARNQPQH TRBV28 once
ASSPTNLQPQH TRBV6-1 few
ASSQDSSGGYNEQF TRBV4-3 -
ASSQSFWGAKNIQY TRBV23-1 -
ASSLAAGINQPQH TRBV5-5 few
SVGGVETQY TRBV29-1 few
ASSYRGSITEAF TRBV6-5 -
ASSLGTGRYNEQF TRBV7-9 -
SVGGLNYGYT TRBV29-1 -
AISGGLQPQH TRBV10-3 -
ASSLRGPDTEAF TRBV7-6 few
ASSESLAGYEQY TRBV2 -
ASRRLSPREKLF TRBV28 -
ASSYRDSLYEQY TRBV5-1 -
ASTYSGTDVEQY TRBV5-1 few
ASSHDYRDGNEQY TRBV4-3 -
ASSPRRTSNQPQH TRBV18 -
AWSGGTSTLQQY TRBV30 -
ASSQDPTGYGYT TRBV4-1 few
ASSQDTNTEAF TRBV6-5 -
ASSPRGQEDEQY TRBV7-9 -
AWSVPDSPLH TRBV30 few
ASSEADGSNQPQH TRBV6-1 -
ASSQEVRQDPYNEQF TRBV4-3 -
ASSLAYSTPETQY TRBV5-4 -
ASSPQGLYGYT TRBV5-6 -
ASSLKLAGNYEQY TRBV5-1 few
ASSLEGETDGYT TRBV5-1 few
ASNEGEARLEQY TRBV9 -
ASASGTGKWDTQY TRBV6-6 -
AWSVNSLYGYT TRBV30 -
ASSLGDGSYNEQF TRBV7-9 -
ASSYEGTGDSPLH TRBV6-5 few
SVNRVGEAF TRBV29-1 -
ASSPPGLGGQETQY TRBV18 -
ASSPEEGLGTQY TRBV7-9 few
ASSFRGYGNTIY TRBV28 few
AWSVLWSGNTGELF TRBV30 -
AWSAGQGYEQY TRBV30 few